Presented here are 5 T cell receptor beta chains from one specimen sequenced in a study of shared clonotypes between healthy human individuals. The data were produced by immunoSEQ multiplex PCR, yet TCRdb's version contains in-frame clones alone and is incomplete. This table has about 2.3 million clones, approximately 93% appearing once. The sample taken for sequencing was naive CD4+ T cells from PBMCs. As for subset: CD45RA+ positively selected. Every receptor here comes from a man between 18 and 35 years old in good health. Some clones in this sample may be carry-over from other donors' samples.

This clone appeared a single time. V and J are TRBV10-3 and TRBJ1-4, with no clear D. Germline CDR1 is ENHRY and CDR2 is SYGVKD. Trimming left V 10 bases short and J 7 bases short, with 19 bases between. The CDR3 contains 14 residues. CDR3 sequence: CATNTREGGEKLFF. CDR3 sequence (DNA): TGTGCCACCAACACCCGGGAGGGAGGTGAAAAACTGTTTTTT.

V gene TRBV27 combines with J gene TRBJ1-5; D remains ambiguous. CDR3 length: 16 residues. In germline, CDR1 is MNHEY, CDR2 SMNVEV (reference sequence). V lost 5 bases and J 6 bases, leaving 20 bases between the germline ends. The CDR3 DNA sequence: TGTGCCAGCAGTGCCGGTACGGGCGTCTTAAGTCAGCCCCAGCATTTT. As protein: CASSAGTGVLSQPQHF.

The rearrangement links TRBV28 to TRBJ2-1; D possibly corresponds to TRBD2 (6 bases). V was clipped by 3 bases and J by 7 bases, with 13 bases between them. CDR3 length: 14 residues. Germline CDR1 is MDHEN and CDR2 is SYDVKM. The CDR3 protein is CASSFGGRGNEQFF. In DNA, the CDR3 is TGTGCCAGCAGTTTCGGCGGTCGGGGGAATGAGCAGTTCTTC.

The chain couples TRBV7-9 to TRBJ2-5, with unresolved D. The closer fit of TRBJ2-7 to the DNA end suggests the J call may be wrong. The CDR3 is 14 residues long. The germline CDR1 and CDR2 sequences are SEHNR and FQNEAQ (reference sequence). CDR3 nucleotides: TGTGCCAGCAGCTTAGTTCATGTGATGGGCGAGCAGTACTTC. Protein product: CASSLVHVMGEQYF.

A word on this clone: The sample carries other DNA sequences with the same CDR3. V is TRBV28 and J is TRBJ1-5; no clear D. Trimming pared 3 bases from V and 3 bases from J, leaving 3 bases between. This CDR3 comprises 12 residues. Germline CDR1 MDHEN, CDR2 SYDVKM. The CDR3 DNA reads as TGTGCCAGCAGTTTGGTCAATCAGCCCCAGCATTTT. Translating it yields CASSLVNQPQHF.